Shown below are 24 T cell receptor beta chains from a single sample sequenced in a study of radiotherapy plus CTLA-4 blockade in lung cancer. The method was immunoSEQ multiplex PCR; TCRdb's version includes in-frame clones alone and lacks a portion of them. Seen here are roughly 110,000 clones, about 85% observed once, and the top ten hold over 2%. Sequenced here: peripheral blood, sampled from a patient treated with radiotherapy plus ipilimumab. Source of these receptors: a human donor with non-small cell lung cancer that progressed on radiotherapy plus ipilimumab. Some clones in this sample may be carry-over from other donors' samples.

Written as DNA, the CDR3 is TGCGCCAGCAGCTTGCGACAGGAGGCCTACGAGCAGTACTTC. It translates to CASSLRQEAYEQYF. This chain links TRBV5-1 with TRBJ2-7; tentatively, D is TRBD1 (6 bases). The CDR3 is 14 amino acids. Germline V lookup: CDR1 SGHRS, CDR2 YFSETQ. Trimming took 1 base from V and 2 from J, leaving 10 bases between them.

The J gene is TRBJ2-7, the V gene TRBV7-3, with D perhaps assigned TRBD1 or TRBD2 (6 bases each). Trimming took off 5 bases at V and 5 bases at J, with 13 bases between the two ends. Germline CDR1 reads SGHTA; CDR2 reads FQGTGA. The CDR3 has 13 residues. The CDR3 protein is CASSTTGADEQYF. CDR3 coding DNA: TGTGCCAGCAGCACAACGGGGGCCGACGAGCAGTACTTC.

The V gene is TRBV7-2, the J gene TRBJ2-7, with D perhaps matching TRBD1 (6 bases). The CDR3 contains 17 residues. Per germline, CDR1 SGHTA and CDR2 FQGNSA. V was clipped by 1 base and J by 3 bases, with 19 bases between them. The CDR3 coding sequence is TGTGCCAGCAGCTTAGAGGTTCGGGCAGGGGAAATCTACGAGCAGTACTTC. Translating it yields CASSLEVRAGEIYEQYF.

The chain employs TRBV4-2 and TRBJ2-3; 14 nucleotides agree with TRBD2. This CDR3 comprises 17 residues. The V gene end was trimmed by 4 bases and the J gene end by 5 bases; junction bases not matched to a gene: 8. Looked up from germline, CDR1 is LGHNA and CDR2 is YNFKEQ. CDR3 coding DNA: TGTGCCAGCAGCCCTAGACTAGCGGGGGGGCCGGTAGATACGCAGTATTTT. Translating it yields CASSPRLAGGPVDTQYF.

Written as DNA, the CDR3 is TGTGCCAGTAGTATCTACAGGGGGGCGGCTAACTATGGCTACACCTTC. Translation gives CASSIYRGAANYGYTF. The chain uses TRBV19 and TRBJ1-2; 8 bases line up with TRBD1. CDR1 and CDR2 (germline): LNHDA, SQIVND (reference sequence). The CDR3 totals 16 residues. The J segment lost 0 bases and the V segment lost 3 bases, leaving 6 bases of the junction unmatched.

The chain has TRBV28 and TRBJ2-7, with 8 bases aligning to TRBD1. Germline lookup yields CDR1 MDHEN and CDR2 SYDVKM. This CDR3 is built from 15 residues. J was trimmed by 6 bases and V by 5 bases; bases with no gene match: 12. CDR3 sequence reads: CASSLPGQAMGEQYF. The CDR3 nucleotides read TGTGCCAGCAGTCTCCCGGGACAGGCCATGGGCGAGCAGTACTTC.

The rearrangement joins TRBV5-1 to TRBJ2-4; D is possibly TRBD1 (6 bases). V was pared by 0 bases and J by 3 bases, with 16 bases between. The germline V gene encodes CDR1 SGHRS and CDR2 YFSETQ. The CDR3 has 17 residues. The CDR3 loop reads CASSLEGAGDVKNIQYF. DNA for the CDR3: TGCGCCAGCAGCTTGGAGGGAGCAGGGGATGTCAAAAACATTCAGTACTTC.

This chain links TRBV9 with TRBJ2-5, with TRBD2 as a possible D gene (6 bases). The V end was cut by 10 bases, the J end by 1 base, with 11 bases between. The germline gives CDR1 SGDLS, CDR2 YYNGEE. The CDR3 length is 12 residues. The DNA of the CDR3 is TGTGCCTCAGGAGGGATCCAAGAGACCCAGTACTTC. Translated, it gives CASGGIQETQYF.

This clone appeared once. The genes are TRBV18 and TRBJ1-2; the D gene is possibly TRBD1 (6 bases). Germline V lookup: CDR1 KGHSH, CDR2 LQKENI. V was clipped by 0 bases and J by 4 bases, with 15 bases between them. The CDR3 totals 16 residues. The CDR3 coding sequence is TGTGCCAGCTCACCACCGGTAGACAGGACTCTCTATGGCTACACCTTC. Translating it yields CASSPPVDRTLYGYTF.

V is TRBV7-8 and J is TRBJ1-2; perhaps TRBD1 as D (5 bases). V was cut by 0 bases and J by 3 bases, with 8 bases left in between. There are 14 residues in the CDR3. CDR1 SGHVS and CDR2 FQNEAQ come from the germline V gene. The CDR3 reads CASSLAQGYYGYTF. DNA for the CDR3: TGTGCCAGCAGCTTAGCGCAGGGCTACTATGGCTACACCTTC.

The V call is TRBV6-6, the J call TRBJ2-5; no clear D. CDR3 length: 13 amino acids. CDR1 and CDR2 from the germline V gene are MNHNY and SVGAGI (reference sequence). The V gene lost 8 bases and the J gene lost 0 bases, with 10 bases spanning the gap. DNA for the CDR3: TGTGCCAGCCAGTCCCGGTACCAAGAGACCCAGTACTTC. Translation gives CASQSRYQETQYF.

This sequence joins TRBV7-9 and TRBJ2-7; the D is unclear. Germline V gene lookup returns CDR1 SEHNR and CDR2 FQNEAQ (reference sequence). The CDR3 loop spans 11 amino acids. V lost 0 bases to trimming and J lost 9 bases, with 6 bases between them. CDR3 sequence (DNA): TGTGCCAGCAGCTTAGCGTGGGGGCAGTACTTC. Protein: CASSLAWGQYF.

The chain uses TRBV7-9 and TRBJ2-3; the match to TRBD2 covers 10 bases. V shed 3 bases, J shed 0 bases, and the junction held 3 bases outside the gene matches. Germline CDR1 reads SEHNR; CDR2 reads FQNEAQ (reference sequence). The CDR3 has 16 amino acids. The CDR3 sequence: CASSLGLASSTDTQYF. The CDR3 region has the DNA TGTGCCAGCAGCTTGGGACTAGCGTCTAGCACAGATACGCAGTATTTT. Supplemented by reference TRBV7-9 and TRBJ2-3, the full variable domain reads DTGVSQNPRHKITKRGQNVTFRCDPISEHNRLYWYRQTLGQGPEFLTYFQNEAQLEKSRLLSDRFSAERPKGSFSTLEIQRTEQGDSAMYLCASSLGLASSTDTQYFGPGTRLTVL.

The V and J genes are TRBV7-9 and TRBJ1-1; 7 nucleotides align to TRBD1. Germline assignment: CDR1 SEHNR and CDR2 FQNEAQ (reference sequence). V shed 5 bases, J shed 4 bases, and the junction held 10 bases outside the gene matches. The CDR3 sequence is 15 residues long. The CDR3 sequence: CASSPSYRGATEAFF. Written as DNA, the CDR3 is TGTGCCAGCAGCCCGAGCTACAGGGGTGCCACTGAAGCTTTCTTT.

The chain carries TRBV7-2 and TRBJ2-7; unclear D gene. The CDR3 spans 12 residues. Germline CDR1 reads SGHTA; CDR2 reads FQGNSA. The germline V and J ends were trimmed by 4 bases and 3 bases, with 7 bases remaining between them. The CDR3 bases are TGTGCCAGCAGCTCGACTTTCTACGAGCAGTACTTC. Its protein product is CASSSTFYEQYF.

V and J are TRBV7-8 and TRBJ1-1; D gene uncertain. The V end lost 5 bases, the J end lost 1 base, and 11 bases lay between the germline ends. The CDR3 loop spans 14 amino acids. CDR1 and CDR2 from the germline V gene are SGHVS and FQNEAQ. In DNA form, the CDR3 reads TGTGCCAGCAGCCCTCGTAGGGCGAACACTGAAGCTTTCTTT. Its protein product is CASSPRRANTEAFF.

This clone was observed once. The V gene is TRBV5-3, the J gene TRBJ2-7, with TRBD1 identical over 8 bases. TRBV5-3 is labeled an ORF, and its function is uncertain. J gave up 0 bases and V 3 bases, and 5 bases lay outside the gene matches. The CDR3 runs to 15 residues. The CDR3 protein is CARSSLDRGSYEQYF. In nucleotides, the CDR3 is TGTGCCAGAAGCTCCTTAGACAGGGGCTCCTACGAGCAGTACTTC.

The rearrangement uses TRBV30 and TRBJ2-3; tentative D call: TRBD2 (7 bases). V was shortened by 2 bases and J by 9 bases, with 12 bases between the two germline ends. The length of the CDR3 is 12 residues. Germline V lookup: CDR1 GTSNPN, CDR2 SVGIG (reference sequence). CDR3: CAWSPGGRTQYF. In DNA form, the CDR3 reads TGTGCCTGGAGTCCGGGGGGCAGGACGCAGTATTTT.

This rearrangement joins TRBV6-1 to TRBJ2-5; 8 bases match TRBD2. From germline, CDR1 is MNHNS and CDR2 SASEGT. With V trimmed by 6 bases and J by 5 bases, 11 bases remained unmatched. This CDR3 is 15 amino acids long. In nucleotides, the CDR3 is TGTGCCAGCAGGCTTGGTAGCGGGGACCCGGAGACCCAGTACTTC. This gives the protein CASRLGSGDPETQYF.

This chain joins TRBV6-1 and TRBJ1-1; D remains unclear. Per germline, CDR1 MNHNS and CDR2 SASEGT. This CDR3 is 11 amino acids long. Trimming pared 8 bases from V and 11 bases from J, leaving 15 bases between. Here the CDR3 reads CASRSAGGAFF. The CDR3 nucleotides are TGTGCCAGCCGGTCCGCTGGCGGCGCTTTCTTT.

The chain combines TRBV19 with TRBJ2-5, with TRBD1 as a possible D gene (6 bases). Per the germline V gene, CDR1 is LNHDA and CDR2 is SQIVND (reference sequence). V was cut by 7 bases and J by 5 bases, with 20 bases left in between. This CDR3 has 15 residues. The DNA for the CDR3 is TGTGCCAGTACCTGGACAGCCGATTCGAGGGAGACCCAGTACTTC. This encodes CASTWTADSRETQYF.

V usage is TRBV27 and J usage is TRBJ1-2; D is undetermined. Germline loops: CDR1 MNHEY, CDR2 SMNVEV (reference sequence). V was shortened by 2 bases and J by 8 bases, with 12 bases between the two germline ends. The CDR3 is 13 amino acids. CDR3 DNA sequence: TGTGCCAGCAGTTTAACGGGGTTTGGAGGCTACACCTTC. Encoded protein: CASSLTGFGGYTF.

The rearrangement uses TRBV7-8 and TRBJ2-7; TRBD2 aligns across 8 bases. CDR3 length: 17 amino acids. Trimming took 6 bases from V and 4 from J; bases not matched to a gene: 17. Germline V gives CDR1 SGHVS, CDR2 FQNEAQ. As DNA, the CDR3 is TGTGCCAGCAGAATAATCGGGGGGGGAGGCCGTCGTTACGAGCAGTACTTC. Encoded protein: CASRIIGGGGRRYEQYF.

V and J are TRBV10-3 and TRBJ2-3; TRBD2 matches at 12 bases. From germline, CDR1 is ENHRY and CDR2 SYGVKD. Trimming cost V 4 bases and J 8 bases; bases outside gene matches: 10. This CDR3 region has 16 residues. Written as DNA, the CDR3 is TGTGCCATCAGTGCATCTAGCGGGGGGGCCGGCGGTACGCAGTATTTT. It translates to CAISASSGGAGGTQYF.